There are many counts of the clone carrying this T cell receptor (beta chain). Its antigen is undetermined. Graves' hyperthyroidism showing no ophthalmopathy progression within 18 months was considered stable. Diagnoses used clinical symptoms, serum thyroxine and TRAb, thyroid ultrasound and orbital computed tomography. The authors obtained PBMCs from 7.5 to 10 ml of fresh peripheral blood. The data were obtained in a study of T cells in Graves' hyperthyroidism and ophthalmopathy. Amplification targeted TCR beta CDR3 regions from RNA transcripts. An initial round of RT-PCR targeting the TCR CDR3 relied on the HTBI primer set. TCRdb itself ran the multiplex PCR reads through MiXCR, one entry per CDR3 protein. This table holds 300,000 or so distinct CDR3 sequences, roughly 17% found once. Study-level results: Blood also contained most expanded thyroid clonotypes above 0.001.

The CDR3 loop spans 16 amino acids. V lost 6 bases and J 2 bases, leaving 19 bases between the germline ends. Per the germline V gene, CDR1 is MNHNS and CDR2 is SASEGT. The chain links TRBV6-1 to TRBJ1-2; D is uncertain. The sample was blood. The receptor was isolated from a man aged 25-45 years with Graves' hyperthyroidism. CDR3 amino acids: CASRVGQWQDNYGYTF. CDR3 in DNA: TGTGCCAGCAGAGTGGGTCAGTGGCAGGACAACTATGGCTACACCTTC.